The clone carrying this TCR beta chain was observed many times. The antigen is undetermined. The sample is drawn from a study of T cells in Graves' hyperthyroidism and ophthalmopathy. Points from the study as a whole: Median prediction lead before ophthalmopathy onset was 6.5 months with the model. Blood shared most expanded thyroid clonotypes above 0.001.

Subjects aged 18 to 65 presented with newly diagnosed hyperthyroidism of less than 2 months' duration. Researchers amplified the TCR beta CDR3 regions from RNA transcripts. Primed by the HTBI set, a first-round RT-PCR was run on the TCR CDR3. TCRdb fed the multiplex PCR reads into MiXCR, producing one record per CDR3 protein. This sample has 600,000 to 800,000 distinct CDR3 sequences; roughly 32% occur once, and the top ten carry roughly 30%. The V gene's germline CDR1 is DFQATT and CDR2 SNEGSKA (reference sequence). The CDR3 is 15 residues long. Losses at the gene ends were 3 bases for V and 5 bases for J; bases not matched to a gene: 8.

This receptor was taken from a woman aged 40 to 55 with Graves' hyperthyroidism. The sequenced sample consisted of blood. The chain joins TRBV20-1 to TRBJ2-5; 11 positions match TRBD2. CDR3 in amino acids: CSASSGTSGRETQYF. For the CDR3, the DNA is TGCAGTGCTAGCTCTGGGACTAGCGGTCGGGAGACCCAGTACTTC.